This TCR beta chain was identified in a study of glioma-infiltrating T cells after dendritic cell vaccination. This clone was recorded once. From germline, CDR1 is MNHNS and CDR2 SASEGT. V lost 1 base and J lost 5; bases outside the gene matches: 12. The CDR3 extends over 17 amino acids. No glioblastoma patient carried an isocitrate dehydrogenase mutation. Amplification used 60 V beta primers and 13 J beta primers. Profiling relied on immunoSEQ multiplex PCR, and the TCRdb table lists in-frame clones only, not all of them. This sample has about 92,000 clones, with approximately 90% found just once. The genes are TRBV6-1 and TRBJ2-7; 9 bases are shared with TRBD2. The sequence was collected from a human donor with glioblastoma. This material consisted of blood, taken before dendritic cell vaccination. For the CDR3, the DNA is TGTGCCAGCAGTGAAGTGGTTCCGGCGGGAGGGCCCCACGAGCAGTACTTC. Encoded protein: CASSEVVPAGGPHEQYF.